Listed below are T cell receptor beta chains from one sample, sequenced in a study of PD-1 blockade in classical Hodgkin lymphoma. The repertoire was sequenced with immunoSEQ multiplex PCR; TCRdb's copy has only in-frame clones and lacks some. The top ten clones hold over 7.5% of a sample with around 93,000 clones, 78% of them seen once. The input for sequencing was peripheral blood mononuclear cells (PBMCs), taken before the fourth cycle of nivolumab. These receptors came from a human donor with classical Hodgkin lymphoma. CDR3s include the opening cysteine and the closing phenylalanine or tryptophan. Fields, in order: V gene, CDR3 protein.

>TRBV19
CASSIRHRSRGHYGYTF
>TRBV7-2
CASSSRDPIYGYTF
>TRBV7-9
CASSLRLAGTDTQYF
>TRBV7-3
CASSLTVRTDTQYF
>TRBV7-3
CASSLSGGRTYEQYF
>TRBV28
CASSLEQLNEAFF
>TRBV29-1
CSVPRLAGEGEQYF
>TRBV19
CASRGQLLSNQPQHF
>TRBV7-9
CASRQGLDEQYF
>TRBV28
CASSFPLLLGQPNQPQHF
>TRBV11-2
CASSLEQGVIYEQYF
>TRBV6-5
CASQIGPANTEAFF
>TRBV30
CAWTKGWAEKLFF
>TRBV20-1
CSAPPAEQFF
>TRBV5-6
CASSWDRGLGGELFF
>TRBV27
CASSLSGTVSYEQYF
>TRBV19
CASGGNTEAFF
>TRBV28
CASSLDRGSKGANVLTF
>TRBV7-2
CASSRGQGVGSNQPQHF
>TRBV10-3
CAIQRSPGANVLTF
>TRBV9
CASSPRGGETPGLAYNEQFF
>TRBV18
CASSPRQGRDTGELFF
>TRBV4-2
CASSQLGGAGANVLTF
>TRBV7-9
CASSLVWGQETQYF